Each of the 25 T cell receptor beta chains below was sequenced from the same sample in a study of CD8+CD57+ T cells in acquired aplastic anemia. Genomic DNA was employed as the template in profiling TCR beta VDJ and CDR3. TCRdb analysed the reads with MiXCR anew, one entry per CDR3 protein. The sample lists hundreds of thousands of distinct CDR3 sequences, less than 85% occurring once. Whoever was chosen for sequencing had shown CD8+CD57+ cell expansion by flow cytometry. Material: sorted CD4+, CD8+, or CD8+CD57+ T cells (not recorded which) from PBMCs. All receptors come from a human donor with aplastic anemia.

J is TRBJ2-7 and V is TRBV20-1; TRBD2 might be the D (6 bases). The assigned J gene may be wrong: the sequence end matches TRBJ2-5 better. The germline gives CDR1 DFQATT, CDR2 SNEGSKA (reference sequence). This CDR3 is 17 amino acids long. The CDR3 coding sequence is TGCAGTGCTAGAGGGACGGACGGGCGGGGACCCCAAGAGACCCAGTACTTC. Translated: CSARGTDGRGPQETQYF.

This sequence joins TRBV12-3 or TRBV12-4 and TRBJ1-6, with D perhaps matching TRBD1 (5 bases). This CDR3 comprises 17 residues. Trimming took 3 bases from V and 7 from J, leaving 19 bases between them. This CDR3 is CASSFSYGTLANSPLHF. Here the CDR3 DNA reads TGTGCCAGCAGTTTCTCATATGGGACTTTGGCAAATTCACCCCTCCACTTT.

About this clonotype: An end of the junction does not agree with germline; a read error may underlie this. This chain connects TRBV7-6 to TRBJ2-5; perhaps TRBD1 as D (5 bases). Germline loops: CDR1 SGHVS, CDR2 FNYEAQ. This CDR3 is built from 14 residues. The CDR3 DNA reads TGCGCCAGCAGCTTAGACGGACACAATCAGCCCCAGCATTTC. This encodes CASSLDGHNQPQHF.

The chain carries TRBV14 and TRBJ2-7, with a weak D call TRBD1 (5 bases). CDR3 length equals 18 residues. V shed 1 base and J shed 1 base, with 20 bases lying between them. Germline CDR1 reads SGHDN; CDR2 reads FVKESK. CDR3 sequence reads: CASSQGADSTALSYEQYV. CDR3 bases: TGTGCCAGCAGCCAAGGCGCAGACAGTACAGCCCTTTCCTACGAGCAGTACGTC.

Of note for this clonotype: An end of the junction differs from the germline gene, which may be a read error. The V and J genes are TRBV7-8 and TRBJ2-3; possible D gene TRBD2, 5 bases. The CDR3 has 14 amino acids. Germline V gene data show CDR1 as SGHVS and CDR2 as FQNEAQ. Written as DNA, the CDR3 is TGTGCCAGCAGCGTCGCGGGCACAGACGATACGCAGTTTTTT. Its protein product is CASSVAGTDDTQFF. The full variable domain, with the rest looked up from reference TRBV7-8 and TRBJ2-3, is GAGVSQSPRYKVAKRGQDVALRCDPISGHVSLFWYQQALGQGPEFLTYFQNEAQLDKSGLPSDRFFAERPEGSVSTLKIQRTQQEDSAVYLCASSVAGTDDTQFFGPGTRLTVL.

As to this clonotype: The conserved closing phenylalanine or tryptophan is absent in this CDR3, likely reflecting a read error. The limits of the CDR3 on the DNA are not certain, so only TCRdb's listed CDR3 is given. The chain uses TRBV2 and TRBJ2-5; the D call in the table, TRBD1, was not verified against the DNA. Counting both end residues, the CDR3 totals 15 amino acids. CDR1 SNHLY and CDR2 FYNNEI come from the germline V gene. The CDR3 reads CASSDAYRNQPQHYV.

A note on this clonotype: Possible read error: a much larger clone is one base away. Because it lacks the conserved phenylalanine or tryptophan at the end, this CDR3 is likely a read error. The DNA is left out, because the CDR3 cannot be placed on it with certainty; the CDR3 is given as TCRdb lists it. This chain uses TRBV7-2 with TRBJ2-5; the table calls TRBD1, which could not be checked here. A total of 12 residues make up the CDR3, ends included. In germline, CDR1 is SGHTA, CDR2 FQGNSA. The CDR3 is CASSLARDGLVY.

Turning to this clonotype: Lacking the conserved final phenylalanine or tryptophan, this CDR3 likely reflects a read error. The gene calls are TRBV7-2 and TRBJ1-2, with D unresolved. The CDR3 is 15 residues long. Germline CDR1 reads SGHTA; CDR2 reads FQGNSA. Trimming stripped 4 bases from V and 9 bases from J, with 21 bases between. The CDR3 DNA reads as TGTGCCAGCAGCTGGGGTGGAGGGTCAAAGTATTGCTACACCATC. This codes for CASSWGGGSKYCYTI.

This clonotype was recorded only once. The V call is TRBV7-2, the J call TRBJ2-1; no reliable D call. The CDR3 runs to 14 residues. The germline V and J ends were trimmed by 0 bases and 6 bases, with 9 bases remaining between them. CDR1 SGHTA and CDR2 FQGNSA come from the germline V gene. CDR3 sequence reads: CASSLAGWANEQFF. DNA of the CDR3: TGTGCCAGCAGCTTAGCGGGCTGGGCCAATGAGCAGTTCTTC.

The V and J genes are TRBV9 and TRBJ2-1; possibly TRBD1 for D (6 bases). CDR3 length: 16 residues. Trimming pared 4 bases from V and 8 bases from J, leaving 22 bases between. Looked up from germline, CDR1 is SGDLS and CDR2 is YYNGEE. CDR3 region: CASSQDSGYGNDEQFF. The DNA of the CDR3 is TGTGCCAGCAGCCAGGACAGCGGATACGGTAATGATGAGCAGTTCTTC.

The V and J genes are TRBV7-9 and TRBJ1-2; no firm D call. The germline V gene has CDR1 SEHNR and CDR2 FQNEAQ (reference sequence). V dropped 0 bases and J dropped 4 bases, with 3 bases sitting between them. The length of the CDR3 is 12 residues. CDR3 region: CASSLAFYGYTF. In nucleotides, the CDR3 is TGTGCCAGCAGCTTAGCCTTCTATGGCTACACCTTC.

Of note for this clonotype: At one boundary the junction diverges from the germline segment, which might be a read error. The chain uses TRBV15 and TRBJ2-5; no clear D. The CDR3 sequence is 14 residues long. Germline CDR1 and CDR2: LNHNV and YYDKDF (reference sequence). The CDR3 is CTTSRGSGEETQYF. CDR3 bases: TGCACCACCAGCAGAGGCTCCGGTGAAGAGACCCAGTACTTC.

Concerning this clonotype: Germline is not matched at one junction end, which may reflect a read error. The CDR3 nucleotides read TGTGCCAGCAGCTTGGTCGGGGCAATCGGTTCACCCCTCTTT. It specifies CASSLVGAIGSPLF. The chain recombines TRBV7-9 with TRBJ2-3; TRBD1 or TRBD2 may be the D gene (5 bases each). CDR1 and CDR2 from the germline V gene are SEHNR and FQNEAQ (reference sequence). CDR3 length: 14 amino acids.

The chain joins TRBV11-3 to TRBJ2-4, with TRBD1 matching 7 bases. The CDR3 sequence is 12 residues long. Germline V gene lookup returns CDR1 SGHNT and CDR2 YENEEA. The J segment lost 11 bases and the V segment lost 1 base, leaving 2 bases of the junction unmatched. As DNA, the CDR3 is TGTGCCAGCAGCTTAGCTGGGACAGTTCAGTACTTC. Translating gives CASSLAGTVQYF.

This clonotype turned up a few times. Given the absence of the conserved phenylalanine or tryptophan at the CDR3 end, a read error is likely. It is unclear where the CDR3 begins or ends on the DNA, so no DNA is shown, and the CDR3 is as TCRdb lists it. This sequence joins TRBV7-9 and TRBJ2-7; TRBD2 reflects the table's D call only, with no check against the DNA. CDR1 and CDR2 (germline): SEHNR, FQNEAQ (reference sequence). Counting both end residues, the CDR3 totals 14 amino acids. CDR3 loop: CASSFHPDGSALSY.

The chain joins TRBV7-2 to TRBJ2-3; TRBD2 aligns across 7 bases. The CDR3 consists of 16 residues. CDR1 and CDR2 from the germline V gene are SGHTA and FQGNSA. After removal of 3 bases from V and 9 bases from J, the junction contained 15 bases not matched to a gene. Here the CDR3 reads CASSLSASGASETQYF. CDR3 DNA: TGTGCCAGCAGCTTGTCGGCAAGCGGGGCCTCGGAGACGCAGTATTTT.

The chain employs TRBV7-3 and TRBJ2-7; possible D gene TRBD1, 6 bases. Germline V gene data show CDR1 as SGHTA and CDR2 as FQGTGA. V was pared by 6 bases and J by 4 bases, with 28 bases between. The CDR3 is 18 amino acids. In DNA, the CDR3 is TGTGCCAGCAGTTCTCACCGGACTTGGACAGAGACCCAGTACGAGCAGTACGTC. It yields the protein CASSSHRTWTETQYEQYV.

The chain couples TRBV29-1 to TRBJ2-7, with 10 bases identical to TRBD1. The CDR3 has 13 amino acids. Germline trimming cut 6 bases from V and 2 bases from J; bases unmatched to any gene: 4. CDR1 SQVTM and CDR2 ANQGSEA come from the germline V gene. Here the CDR3 DNA reads TGCAGCGTCGCGGGACAGGGGACCTACGAGCAGTACTTC. Translated, it gives CSVAGQGTYEQYF.

About this clonotype: Since no conserved phenylalanine or tryptophan closes the CDR3, a read error is the likely cause. No DNA is shown, since the ends of the CDR3 on it are uncertain; the CDR3 is the one TCRdb lists. CDR3 residues: CASSLEGGPDTQHS. This chain joins TRBV7-8 and TRBJ1-6. The CDR3 is made up of 14 amino acids, end residues included. Germline V CDR1 and CDR2: SGHVS, FQNEAQ.

This clonotype has just one count. V is TRBV19 and J is TRBJ2-3, with D possibly matching TRBD2 (5 bases). Gene TRBJ2-7 matches the end of the DNA better, so the J call may be wrong. Germline-derived CDR1 and CDR2 are LNHDA and SQIVND (reference sequence). The CDR3 has 14 amino acids. As DNA, the CDR3 is TGTGCCAGTAGTTTTACTAGAGGTGACAATGAGCAGTACTTC. The encoded protein is CASSFTRGDNEQYF.

V usage is TRBV7-6 and J usage is TRBJ2-7, with D tentatively TRBD1 (5 bases). Germline V CDR1 and CDR2: SGHVS, FNYEAQ. This CDR3 contains 15 residues. The CDR3 sequence: CASSLGRRTKHEQYV. The CDR3 nucleotides are TGTGCCAGCAGTTTAGGCCGCCGGACAAAACACGAGCAGTACGTC.

In regard to this clonotype: The CDR3 end shows no conserved phenylalanine or tryptophan, and so a read error is likely. Because the CDR3's place on the DNA is in doubt, the DNA is left out and the CDR3 is given as listed by TCRdb. This chain joins TRBV7-8 and TRBJ2-3; the table's D gene call, TRBD2, was not cross checked with the DNA. The CDR3 spans 13 amino acids, including both terminal residues. Germline loops: CDR1 SGHVS, CDR2 FQNEAQ. The CDR3 loop is CASSFAGGANPQY.

The chain recombines TRBV9 with TRBJ1-6; no firm D call. This CDR3 is built from 16 residues. Between the trimmed V and J ends, which lost 3 bases and 13 bases, there was a span of 23 bases. Germline CDR1 SGDLS, CDR2 YYNGEE. The CDR3 loop reads CASSAGGASTDTPLHF. The CDR3 nucleotides are TGTGCCAGCAGCGCCGGTGGCGCGAGCACAGATACGCCCCTCCACTTT. The full variable domain, its missing parts supplied by reference TRBV9 and TRBJ1-6, is DSGVTQTPKHLITATGQRVTLRCSPRSGDLSVYWYQQSLDQGLQFLIQYYNGEERAKGNILERFSAQQFPDLHSELNLSSLELGDSALYFCASSAGGASTDTPLHFGNGTRLTVT.

The rearrangement joins TRBV19 to TRBJ1-6; D is unresolved. V dropped 1 base and J dropped 0 bases, with 10 bases sitting between them. CDR3 length: 17 amino acids. From germline, CDR1 is LNHDA and CDR2 SQIVND (reference sequence). In DNA form, the CDR3 reads TGTGCCAGTAGTATAGCTAGCGGAGCCTCCTATAATTCACCCCTCCACTTT. Translation: CASSIASGASYNSPLHF.

This clonotype has more than one count but fewer than ten. Sequence at one end of the junction differs from germline and may be a read error. The V call is TRBV9, the J call TRBJ2-3; 8 bases fit TRBD1. The CDR3 totals 13 residues. CDR1 and CDR2 (germline): SGDLS, YYNGEE. This CDR3 is CASSYSGTGYEQF. The CDR3 DNA reads as TGTGCCAGCAGTTACTCGGGGACAGGCTACGAGCAGTTT.